This T cell receptor (beta chain) is drawn from a study of blood T cell repertoires in COVID-19. TCRdb's table, derived via immunoSEQ multiplex PCR, lists solely in-frame clones and lacks some. The repertoire consists of about 47,000 clones, with 70% to 90% occurring once and the leading ten covering 3% to 3.5%. Trimming pared 2 bases from V and 2 bases from J, leaving 13 bases between. This CDR3 spans 15 amino acids. CDR1 SGHNT and CDR2 YYREEE come from the germline V gene (reference sequence). This sequence joins TRBV5-4 and TRBJ2-5; D is perhaps TRBD2 (5 bases). This sequence originates from a man between 45 and 60 years old with active COVID-19. Sequenced input: peripheral blood. This CDR3 is CASSFPEGVQETQYF. The CDR3 coding sequence is TGTGCCAGCAGCTTTCCCGAGGGCGTACAAGAGACCCAGTACTTC.